A selection of T cell receptor beta chains follows, all from one sample in a study of OX40 agonist ivuxolimab in advanced cancers. Some clones are missing from TCRdb's copy, which holds only in-frame ones; the method was immunoSEQ multiplex PCR. This table has under 100,000 clones, under 85% appearing once. Sample: CD4+ or CD8+ T cells sorted from blood, taken in a trial of the OX40 agonist ivuxolimab. These receptors were collected from an adult with an advanced solid tumor such as melanoma, head and neck, liver or kidney cancer. Each CDR3 is given with its conserved first and last residue. D genes are given only for firm matches. Size is omitted from some rows. Given values are once, few, many or a class for expanded clones.

D	J	V	size	CDR3	DNA
TRBD2	TRBJ2-3	TRBV11-2	NA	CASSLVLAGAFSTDTQYF	TGTGCCAGCAGCTTAGTTCTAGCGGGAGCCTTCTCCACAGATACGCAGTATTTT
NA	TRBJ1-1	TRBV7-9	NA	CASSSIGRAWMNTEAFF	TGTGCCAGCAGCTCTATAGGGCGGGCCTGGATGAACACTGAAGCTTTCTTT
TRBD1	TRBJ1-3	TRBV7-6	NA	CACTQGASGNTIYF	TGTGCCTGTACACAGGGGGCTTCTGGAAACACCATATATTTT
NA	TRBJ2-7	TRBV9	NA	CASSVGRDRPYEQYF	TGTGCCAGCAGCGTAGGTCGGGATCGCCCCTACGAGCAGTACTTC
NA	TRBJ2-2	TRBV4-2	NA	CASSQADSLANTGELFF	TGTGCCAGCAGCCAAGCGGACAGCCTCGCGAACACCGGGGAGCTGTTTTTT
TRBD1	TRBJ1-1	TRBV27	few	CASTIAGGEAEAFF	TGTGCCAGCACCATTGCAGGGGGCGAAGCTGAAGCTTTCTTT
NA	TRBJ2-7	TRBV5-8	NA	CASSNLYEQYF	TGTGCCAGCAGCAATCTCTACGAGCAGTACTTC
NA	TRBJ1-5	TRBV6-1	NA	CASTRLFDSNQPQHF	TGTGCCAGCACCAGACTCTTTGATAGCAATCAGCCCCAGCATTTT
NA	TRBJ1-2	TRBV7-6	NA	CASSLVALAGGYTF	TGTGCCAGCAGCTTAGTAGCCTTAGCGGGCGGCTACACCTTC
NA	TRBJ2-4	TRBV19	NA	CASSAGSLAKNIQYF	TGTGCCAGTTCTGCAGGGTCTCTAGCCAAAAACATTCAGTACTTC
NA	TRBJ1-2	TRBV7-9	NA	CASSPNSGSDYGYTF	TGTGCCAGCAGCCCAAATTCAGGGAGCGACTATGGCTACACCTTC
NA	TRBJ2-3	TRBV7-9	NA	CASSLASSTDTQYF	TGTGCCAGCAGCTTAGCTAGCTCCACAGATACGCAGTATTTT
NA	TRBJ1-1	TRBV18	NA	CASSEFVGARDTEAFF	TGTGCCAGCTCAGAGTTCGTGGGGGCGCGGGACACTGAAGCTTTCTTT
NA	TRBJ2-1	TRBV7-8	NA	CASRRDEYNEQFF	TGTGCCAGCAGGCGGGACGAGTACAATGAGCAGTTCTTC
NA	TRBJ2-3	TRBV5-1	NA	CASSSGTSRVTDTQYF	TGCGCCAGCAGCTCGGGGACCTCCAGGGTCACAGATACGCAGTATTTT
NA	TRBJ1-5	TRBV27	NA	CASSPQGARIQPQHF	TGTGCCAGCAGTCCTCAGGGAGCGAGGATACAGCCCCAGCATTTT
NA	TRBJ2-3	TRBV4-2	few	CASSETDTQYF	TGTGCCAGCAGCGAGACTGATACGCAGTATTTT
TRBD2	TRBJ2-1	TRBV2	NA	CASGTSGSRANNEQFF	TGTGCCAGCGGAACTAGCGGGAGTCGGGCCAACAATGAGCAGTTCTTC
TRBD1	TRBJ1-5	TRBV6-6	NA	CASSYLGGGNQPQHF	TGTGCCAGCAGTTATTTAGGGGGCGGCAATCAGCCCCAGCATTTT
NA	TRBJ1-4	TRBV5-6	few	CASSRPDGSEKLFF	TGTGCCAGCAGCCGTCCTGATGGTAGTGAAAAACTGTTTTTT
NA	TRBJ2-2	TRBV7-3	once	CASSSDGAGELFF	TGTGCCAGCAGTTCCGACGGCGCCGGGGAGCTGTTTTTT
TRBD2	TRBJ2-3	TRBV5-4	few	CASSLGLAGGADTQYF	TGTGCCAGCAGCTTGGGTCTAGCGGGAGGGGCAGATACGCAGTATTTT